The clone carrying this T cell receptor beta chain has more than one count but fewer than ten. Its antigen remains unidentified. CDR1 is SEHNR and CDR2 is FQNEAQ in the germline V gene (reference sequence). V lost 2 bases and J lost 3, with 7 bases in between. This CDR3 has 13 amino acids. TCRdb keeps only in-frame clones here, not all; method: immunoSEQ multiplex PCR. The sample has nearly 300,000 clones, less than 85% seen once. This entry belongs to a study of cytotoxic CD8 clonotypes in ibrutinib-treated CLL. General study points: Clonality (at baseline) was higher than in age-matched healthy donors and tracked circulating CD8+ T-cell counts.

The rearrangement uses TRBV7-9 and TRBJ1-1; D is unresolved. The specimen was PBMCs, collected at disease progression, from a patient treated with ibrutinib. The clonotype comes from a human donor with chronic lymphocytic leukemia. The CDR3 nucleotides are TGTGCCAGCAGCTTAATGGCGGACACTGAAGCTTTCTTT. It translates to CASSLMADTEAFF.